These 25 T cell receptor beta chains were all obtained from the same sample, sequenced in a study of naive CD8 T cells in extremely preterm neonates listed by TCRdb under 2017. Libraries came from the immunoSEQ multiplex PCR assay. Sourced from immuneACCESS, this table was stored by TCRdb with only in-frame sequences that have V and J called. A share of the clones is absent; for the studies checked, an unresolved V gene accounts for under half, and the remainder has no known explanation. Across this sample there are roughly 7,900 clones, with 98% seen only once. The ten largest clones represent around 0.36% of the sample. Four or five elective full-term cesarean deliveries at roughly 37-42 weeks of gestation, with no labor and no rupture of membranes, were the source of the term cord blood. The sample was naive CD8+ T cells from cord blood. These receptor sequences come from a newborn in good health.

The chain carries TRBV4-1 and TRBJ1-2, with TRBD1 as a possible D gene (6 bases). This CDR3 is 13 amino acids long. The V gene's germline CDR1 is MGHRA and CDR2 YSYEKL. Trimming took off 4 bases at V and 4 bases at J, with 10 bases between the two ends. The CDR3 here is CASSPGQSYGYTF. The CDR3, as DNA: TGCGCCAGCAGCCCTGGACAGTCCTATGGCTACACCTTC.

The chain carries TRBV7-9 and TRBJ2-5; D not certain. The CDR3 has 14 amino acids. Germline V gene sequence: CDR1 SEHNR, CDR2 FQNEAQ (reference sequence). V lost 1 base and J 5 bases, leaving 11 bases between the germline ends. CDR3 DNA sequence: TGTGCCAGCAGCTTAGATTTACCTCGGGAGACCCAGTACTTC. Translation gives CASSLDLPRETQYF.

V is TRBV11-3 and J is TRBJ2-1; 9 nucleotides match TRBD1. J was trimmed by 8 bases and V by 5 bases; bases with no gene match: 1. CDR1 and CDR2 (germline): SGHNT, YENEEA. The CDR3 totals 12 residues. The DNA for the CDR3 is TGTGCCAGCAGCCGGACAGGGGATGAGCAGTTCTTC. Amino acid sequence: CASSRTGDEQFF.

The chain couples TRBV7-9 to TRBJ2-1; TRBD2 matches at 8 bases. Germline lookup yields CDR1 SEHNR and CDR2 FQNEAQ (reference sequence). The CDR3 totals 17 residues. After removal of 5 bases from V and 3 bases from J, the junction contained 12 bases not matched to a gene. CDR3 region: CASSPRGGQKDYNEQFF. The CDR3 nucleotides read TGTGCCAGCAGCCCTCGGGGGGGCCAGAAAGACTACAATGAGCAGTTCTTC.

V and J are TRBV4-1 and TRBJ2-1, with 9 bases fitting TRBD2. The germline V gene encodes CDR1 MGHRA and CDR2 YSYEKL. This CDR3 comprises 18 residues. The V and J ends lost 0 bases and 4 bases, in that order; junction bases with no gene match: 10. CDR3 in amino acids: CASSQDLHPSGGYNEQFF. DNA of the CDR3: TGCGCCAGCAGCCAAGACTTGCACCCCAGCGGGGGGTACAATGAGCAGTTCTTC.

V is TRBV4-2 and J is TRBJ2-5; D is perhaps TRBD2 (5 bases). The J call may not be correct, given that the DNA end is closer to TRBJ2-7. This CDR3 comprises 15 residues. Germline V CDR1 and CDR2: LGHNA, YNFKEQ. Here the CDR3 reads CASSQGRGFSYEQYF. The CDR3 nucleotides are TGTGCCAGCAGCCAAGGTCGGGGTTTCTCCTACGAGCAGTACTTC.

The rearrangement uses TRBV6-4 and TRBJ2-1, with D possibly TRBD1 on 5 matching bases. Germline CDR1 and CDR2: MRHNA and SNTAGT. Deletions cut 3 bases from V and 0 bases from J, with 6 bases between. There are 14 residues in the CDR3. The CDR3 coding sequence is TGTGCCAGCAGTGAAGACAGCTCCTACAATGAGCAGTTCTTC. This sequence encodes CASSEDSSYNEQFF.

The CDR3, as DNA: TGTGCCAGCAGCACCCTACTAGCGGGGCTTCAGTATTTT. It encodes CASSTLLAGLQYF. The chain combines TRBV7-2 with TRBJ2-3; 10 bases match TRBD2. V shed 5 bases and J 12 bases; nucleotides not matched to a gene: 8. The CDR3 is 13 amino acids. Germline values: CDR1 SGHTA, CDR2 FQGNSA.

The chain combines TRBV5-4 with TRBJ2-3; 7 bases match TRBD2. The CDR3 runs 15 residues. The V segment lost 4 bases and the J segment 1 base; nucleotides outside the gene matches: 6. Germline V gives CDR1 SGHNT, CDR2 YYREEE (reference sequence). The CDR3 sequence: CASSPPSGGTDTQYF. The CDR3, as DNA: TGTGCCAGCAGCCCTCCCAGCGGGGGCACAGATACGCAGTATTTT.

The chain links TRBV18 to TRBJ2-5; 9 bases align to TRBD1. Judging by the DNA end, TRBJ2-7 fits better; the J call may be wrong. This CDR3 has 13 residues. CDR1 and CDR2 from the germline V gene are KGHSH and LQKENI. The CDR3 DNA reads TGTGCCAGCTCACCTACAGGGGGCCCCGAGCAGTACTTC. It translates to CASSPTGGPEQYF.

This clone appeared once. The chain has TRBV4-3 and TRBJ1-1; 7 bases match TRBD1. CDR3 length equals 13 residues. The germline CDR1 and CDR2 sequences are LGHNA and YSLEER. The ends lost 4 bases at V and 5 bases at J; junction bases unmatched: 4. CDR3 sequence (DNA): TGCGCCAGCAGCCCACAGGGGCCTACTGAAGCTTTCTTT. This translates into CASSPQGPTEAFF.

The rearrangement uses TRBV6-1 and TRBJ2-7; 11 nucleotides align to TRBD2. The V gene end was trimmed by 7 bases and the J gene end by 1 base; junction bases not matched to a gene: 3. The CDR3 contains 14 residues. Germline CDR1 and CDR2: MNHNS and SASEGT. The CDR3 reads CASTVAGGSYEQYF. Written as DNA, the CDR3 is TGTGCCAGCACTGTAGCGGGGGGGTCCTACGAGCAGTACTTC.

V usage is TRBV6-1 and J usage is TRBJ2-1; D not certain. V was trimmed by 5 bases and J by 3 bases, leaving 5 bases between them. The CDR3 runs 12 residues. Germline V gives CDR1 MNHNS, CDR2 SASEGT. In nucleotides, the CDR3 is TGTGCCAGCAGTTTCCACTACAATGAGCAGTTCTTC. The encoded protein is CASSFHYNEQFF.

V is TRBV6-5 and J is TRBJ1-2; D is ambiguous. CDR3 size: 13 residues. CDR1 and CDR2 (germline): MNHEY, SVGAGI. Trimming took off 6 bases at V and 6 bases at J, with 14 bases between the two ends. CDR3 in DNA: TGTGCCAGCAGCCGAGGTAGATTCCATGGCTACACCTTC. Its protein is CASSRGRFHGYTF.

The chain combines TRBV5-6 with TRBJ2-5; 8 bases agree with TRBD1. J gave up 4 bases and V 3 bases, and 8 bases lay outside the gene matches. The CDR3 has 15 amino acids. Germline V lookup: CDR1 SGHDT, CDR2 YYEEEE. The CDR3 DNA is TGTGCCAGCAGCTCGTCCGGACAGGGTTTAGAGACCCAGTACTTC. Amino acids: CASSSSGQGLETQYF. The variable domain in full, completed from reference TRBV5-6 and TRBJ2-5, reads DAGVTQSPTHLIKTRGQQVTLRCSPKSGHDTVSWYQQALGQGPQFIFQYYEEEERQRGNFPDRFSGHQFPNYSSELNVNALLLGDSALYLCASSSSGQGLETQYFGPGTRLLVL.

The V and J genes are TRBV11-2 and TRBJ1-2, with 11 nucleotides matching TRBD1. The germline V gene has CDR1 SGHAT and CDR2 FQNNGV. The CDR3 length is 14 residues. V was clipped by 5 bases and J by 4 bases; unmatched bases: 3. The CDR3: CASSIGQGAYGYTF. CDR3 bases: TGTGCCAGCAGCATCGGACAGGGGGCCTATGGCTACACCTTC.

V is TRBV19 and J is TRBJ2-3; D gene uncertain. This CDR3 contains 15 residues. The germline V gene has CDR1 LNHDA and CDR2 SQIVND (reference sequence). Trimming removed 4 bases at V and 3 bases at J, with 14 bases between. The DNA for the CDR3 is TGTGCCAGTAGTAACTTTCCCCTCGGGACAGATACGCAGTATTTT. This sequence encodes CASSNFPLGTDTQYF.

The V call is TRBV27, the J call TRBJ2-7, with a tentative D call TRBD2 (6 bases). V was clipped by 2 bases and J by 1 base, with 6 bases between them. The CDR3 totals 13 residues. The germline V gene encodes CDR1 MNHEY and CDR2 SMNVEV (reference sequence). CDR3 coding DNA: TGTGCCAGCAGTTTAGGGGGGTCCTACGAGCAGTACTTC. Protein product: CASSLGGSYEQYF.

The V gene is TRBV9, the J gene TRBJ2-1; 15 positions match TRBD2. Germline values: CDR1 SGDLS, CDR2 YYNGEE. There are 15 residues in the CDR3. V trimming: 3 bases; J trimming: 8 bases; junction bases outside the gene matches: 3. CDR3 region: CASSAGLAGGDEQFF. CDR3 DNA sequence: TGTGCCAGCAGCGCGGGACTAGCGGGGGGCGATGAGCAGTTCTTC.

The rearrangement links TRBV4-1 to TRBJ1-2, with 11 positions matching TRBD1. V shed 0 bases and J 14 bases; nucleotides not matched to a gene: 14. Germline V gene lookup returns CDR1 MGHRA and CDR2 YSYEKL. This CDR3 has 16 amino acids. Written as DNA, the CDR3 is TGCGCCAGCAGCCAAGATCGCGGGACAGGGGGGTCCTGGGATACCTTC. It is translated as CASSQDRGTGGSWDTF.

The CDR3 DNA is TGTGCCAGTAGTTGGGACTTGAGCTCCTACGAGCAGTACTTC. Protein product: CASSWDLSSYEQYF. The gene calls are TRBV19 and TRBJ2-7; a possible D gene is TRBD2 (6 bases). Germline-derived CDR1 and CDR2 are LNHDA and SQIVND (reference sequence). The CDR3 has 14 amino acids. The V and J ends lost 5 bases and 0 bases respectively, with 11 bases between them.

This chain uses TRBV7-2 with TRBJ2-1, with TRBD2 matching 11 bases. The CDR3 contains 15 residues. From germline, CDR1 is SGHTA and CDR2 FQGNSA. The V gene end was trimmed by 7 bases and the J gene end by 8 bases; junction bases not matched to a gene: 10. The CDR3 coding sequence is TGTGCCAGCACCCATTCCGGGACTAGCGGCGATGAGCAGTTCTTC. Its translation: CASTHSGTSGDEQFF.

V and J are TRBV30 and TRBJ1-5; TRBD1 matches 7 bases. Losses at the gene ends were 0 bases for V and 4 bases for J; bases not matched to a gene: 0. The CDR3 is 13 amino acids. CDR1 GTSNPN and CDR2 SVGIG come from the germline V gene (reference sequence). The CDR3 nucleotides are TGTGCCTGGAGTGTACAGGGGAATCAGCCCCAGCATTTT. Protein: CAWSVQGNQPQHF.

The chain carries TRBV6-6 and TRBJ1-1; no clear D. Germline V CDR1 and CDR2: MNHNY, SVGAGI (reference sequence). Trimming took off 6 bases at V and 11 bases at J, with 13 bases between the two ends. This CDR3 spans 11 amino acids. CDR3 in DNA: TGTGCCAGCAGCTATGTTGGAGAGGCTTTCTTT. Translating it yields CASSYVGEAFF.

The CDR3: CASSEAPSPSSLNYEQYF. The CDR3, as DNA: TGTGCCAGCAGTGAAGCTCCGTCACCTTCCAGTTTAAACTACGAGCAGTACTTC. This sequence joins TRBV6-1 and TRBJ2-7; D unclear. The CDR3 length is 18 residues. The germline gives CDR1 MNHNS, CDR2 SASEGT. Trimming stripped 0 bases from V and 3 bases from J, with 21 bases between.